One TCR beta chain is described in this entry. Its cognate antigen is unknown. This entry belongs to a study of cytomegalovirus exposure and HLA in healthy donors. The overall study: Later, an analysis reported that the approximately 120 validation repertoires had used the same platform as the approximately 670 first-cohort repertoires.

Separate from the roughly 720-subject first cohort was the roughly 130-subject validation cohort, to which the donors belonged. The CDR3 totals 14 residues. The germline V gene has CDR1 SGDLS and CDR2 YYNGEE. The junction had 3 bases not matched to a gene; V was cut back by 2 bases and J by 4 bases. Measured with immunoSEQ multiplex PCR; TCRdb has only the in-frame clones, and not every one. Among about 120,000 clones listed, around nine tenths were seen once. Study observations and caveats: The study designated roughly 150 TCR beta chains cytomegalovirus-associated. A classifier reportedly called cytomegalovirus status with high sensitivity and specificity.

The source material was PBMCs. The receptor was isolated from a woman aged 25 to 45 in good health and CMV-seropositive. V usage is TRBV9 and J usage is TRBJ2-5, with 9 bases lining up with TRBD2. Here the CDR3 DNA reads TGTGCCAGCAGCGTTGCAGCGGGAGGAGAGACCCAGTACTTC. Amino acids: CASSVAAGGETQYF.